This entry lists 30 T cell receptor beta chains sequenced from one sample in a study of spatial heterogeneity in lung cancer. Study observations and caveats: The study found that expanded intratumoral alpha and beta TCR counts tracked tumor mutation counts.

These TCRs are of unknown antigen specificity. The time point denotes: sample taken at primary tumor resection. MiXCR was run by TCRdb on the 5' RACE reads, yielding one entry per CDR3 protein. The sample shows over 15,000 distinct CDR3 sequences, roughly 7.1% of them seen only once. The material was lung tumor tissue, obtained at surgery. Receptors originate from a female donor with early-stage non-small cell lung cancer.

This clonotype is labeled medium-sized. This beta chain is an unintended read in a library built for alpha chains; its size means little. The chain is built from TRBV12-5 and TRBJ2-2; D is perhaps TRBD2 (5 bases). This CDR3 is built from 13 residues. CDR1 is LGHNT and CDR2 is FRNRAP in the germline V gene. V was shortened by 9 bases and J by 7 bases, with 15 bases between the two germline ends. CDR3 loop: CASAPVAGGELFF. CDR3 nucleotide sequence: TGTGCTAGCGCACCCGTGGCGGGCGGGGAGCTGTTTTTT. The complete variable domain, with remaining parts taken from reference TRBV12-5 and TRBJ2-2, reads DARVTQTPRHKVTEMGQEVTMRCQPILGHNTVFWYRQTMMQGLELLAYFRNRAPLDDSGMPKDRFSAEMPDATLATLKIQPSEPRDSAVYFCASAPVAGGELFFGEGSRLTVL.

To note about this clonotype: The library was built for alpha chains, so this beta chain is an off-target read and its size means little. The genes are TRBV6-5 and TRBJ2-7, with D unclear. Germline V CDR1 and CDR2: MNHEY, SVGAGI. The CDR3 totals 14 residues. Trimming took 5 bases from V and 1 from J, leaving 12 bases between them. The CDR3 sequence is CASSPRAFSYEQYF. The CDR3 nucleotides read TGTGCCAGCAGTCCCCGGGCCTTTTCCTACGAGCAGTACTTC.

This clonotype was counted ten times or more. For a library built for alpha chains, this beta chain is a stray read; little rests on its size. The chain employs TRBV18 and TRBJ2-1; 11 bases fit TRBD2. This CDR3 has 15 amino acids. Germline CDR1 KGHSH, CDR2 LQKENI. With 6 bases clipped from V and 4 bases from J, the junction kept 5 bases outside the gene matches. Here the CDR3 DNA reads TGTGCCAGCTCGGTTAGCGGGGGGGCGTACAATGAGCAGTTCTTC. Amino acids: CASSVSGGAYNEQFF.

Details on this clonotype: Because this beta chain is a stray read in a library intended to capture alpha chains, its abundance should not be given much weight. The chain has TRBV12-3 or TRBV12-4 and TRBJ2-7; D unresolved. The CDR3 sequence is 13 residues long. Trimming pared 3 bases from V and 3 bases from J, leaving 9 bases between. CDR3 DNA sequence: TGTGCCAGCAGTTTCGGCGCTGTCTACGAGCAGTACTTC. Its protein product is CASSFGAVYEQYF.

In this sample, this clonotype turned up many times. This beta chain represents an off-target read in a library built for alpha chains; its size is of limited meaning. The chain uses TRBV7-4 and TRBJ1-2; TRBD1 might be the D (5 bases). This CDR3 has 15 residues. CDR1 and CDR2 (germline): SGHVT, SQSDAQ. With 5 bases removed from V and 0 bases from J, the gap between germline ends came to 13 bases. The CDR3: CASSAPSRANYGYTF. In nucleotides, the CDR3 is TGTGCCAGCAGCGCCCCGTCCAGGGCTAACTATGGCTACACCTTC.

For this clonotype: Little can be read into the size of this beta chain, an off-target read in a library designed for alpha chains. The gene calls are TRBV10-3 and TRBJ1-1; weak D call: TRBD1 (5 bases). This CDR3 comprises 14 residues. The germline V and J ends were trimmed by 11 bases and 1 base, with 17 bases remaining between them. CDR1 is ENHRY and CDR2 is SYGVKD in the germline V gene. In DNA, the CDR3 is TGTGCCGGCCGGGACCTCGACGGGAACACTGAAGCTTTCTTT. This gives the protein CAGRDLDGNTEAFF.

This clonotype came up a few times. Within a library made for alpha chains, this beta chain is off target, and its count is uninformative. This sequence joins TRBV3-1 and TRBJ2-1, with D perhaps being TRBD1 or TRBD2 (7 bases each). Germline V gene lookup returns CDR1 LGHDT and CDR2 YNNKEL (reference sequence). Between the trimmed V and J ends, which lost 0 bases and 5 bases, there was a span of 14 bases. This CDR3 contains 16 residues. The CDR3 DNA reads TGTGCCAGCAGCCAAGATGGGACAGCGGGGAACAATGAGCAGTTCTTC. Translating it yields CASSQDGTAGNNEQFF.

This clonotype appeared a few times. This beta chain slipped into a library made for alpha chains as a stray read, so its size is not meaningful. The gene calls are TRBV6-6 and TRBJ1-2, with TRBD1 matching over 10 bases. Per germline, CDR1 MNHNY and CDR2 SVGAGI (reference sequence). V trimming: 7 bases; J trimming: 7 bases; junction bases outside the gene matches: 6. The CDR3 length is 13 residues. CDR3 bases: TGTGCCAGCACACGACAGGGGGCCTCTGGCTACACCTTC. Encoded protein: CASTRQGASGYTF.

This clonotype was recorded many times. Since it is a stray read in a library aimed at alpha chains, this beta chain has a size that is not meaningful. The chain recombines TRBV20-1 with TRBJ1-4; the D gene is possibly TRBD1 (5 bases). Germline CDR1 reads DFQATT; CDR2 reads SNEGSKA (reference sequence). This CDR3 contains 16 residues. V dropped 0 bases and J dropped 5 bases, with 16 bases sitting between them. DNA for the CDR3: TGCAGTGCTAGAGATCAACGGGGGTCCCCCAATGAAAAACTGTTTTTT. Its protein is CSARDQRGSPNEKLFF.

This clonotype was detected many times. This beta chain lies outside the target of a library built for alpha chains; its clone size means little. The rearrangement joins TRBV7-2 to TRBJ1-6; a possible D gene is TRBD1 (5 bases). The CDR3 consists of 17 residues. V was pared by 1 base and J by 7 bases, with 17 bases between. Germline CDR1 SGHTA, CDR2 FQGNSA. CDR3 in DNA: TGTGCCAGCAGCTTAGGGGGCGGCAGTTGGAGGAATTCACCCCTCCACTTT. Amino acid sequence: CASSLGGGSWRNSPLHF.

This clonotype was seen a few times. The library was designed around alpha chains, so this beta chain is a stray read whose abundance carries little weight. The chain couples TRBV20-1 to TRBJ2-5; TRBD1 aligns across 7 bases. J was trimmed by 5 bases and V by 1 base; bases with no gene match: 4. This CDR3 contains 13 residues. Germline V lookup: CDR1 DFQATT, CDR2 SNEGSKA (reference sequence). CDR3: CSARGGRGETQYF. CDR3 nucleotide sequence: TGCAGTGCTAGAGGGGGCAGGGGGGAGACCCAGTACTTC.

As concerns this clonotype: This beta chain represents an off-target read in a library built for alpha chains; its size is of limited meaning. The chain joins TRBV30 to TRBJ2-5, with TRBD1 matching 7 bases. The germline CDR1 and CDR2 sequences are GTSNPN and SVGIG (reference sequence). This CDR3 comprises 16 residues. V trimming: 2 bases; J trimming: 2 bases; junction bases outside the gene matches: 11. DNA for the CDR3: TGTGCCTGGAGTCCTCGATCGGACAGGACACAAGAGACCCAGTACTTC. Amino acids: CAWSPRSDRTQETQYF.

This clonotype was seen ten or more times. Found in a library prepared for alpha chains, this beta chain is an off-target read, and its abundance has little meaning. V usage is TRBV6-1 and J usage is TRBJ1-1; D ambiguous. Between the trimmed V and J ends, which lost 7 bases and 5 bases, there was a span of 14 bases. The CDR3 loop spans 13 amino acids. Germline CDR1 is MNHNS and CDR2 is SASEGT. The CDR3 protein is CASNQIIQTEAFF. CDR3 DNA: TGTGCCAGCAACCAGATTATCCAGACTGAAGCTTTCTTT.

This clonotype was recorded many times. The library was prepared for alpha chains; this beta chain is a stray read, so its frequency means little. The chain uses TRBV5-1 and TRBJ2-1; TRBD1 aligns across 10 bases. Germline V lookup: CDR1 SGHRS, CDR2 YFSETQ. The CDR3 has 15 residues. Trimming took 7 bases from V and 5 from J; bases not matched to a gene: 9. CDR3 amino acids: CASSGTGAFNNEQFF. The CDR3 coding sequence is TGCGCCAGCTCCGGGACAGGGGCGTTCAACAATGAGCAGTTCTTC.

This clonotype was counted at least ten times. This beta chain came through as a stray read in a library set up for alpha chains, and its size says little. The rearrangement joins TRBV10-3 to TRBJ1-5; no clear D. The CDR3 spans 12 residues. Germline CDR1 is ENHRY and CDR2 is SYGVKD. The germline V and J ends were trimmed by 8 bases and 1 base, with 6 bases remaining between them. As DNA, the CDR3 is TGTGCCATCTCACCGAGCAATCAGCCCCAGCATTTT. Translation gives CAISPSNQPQHF.

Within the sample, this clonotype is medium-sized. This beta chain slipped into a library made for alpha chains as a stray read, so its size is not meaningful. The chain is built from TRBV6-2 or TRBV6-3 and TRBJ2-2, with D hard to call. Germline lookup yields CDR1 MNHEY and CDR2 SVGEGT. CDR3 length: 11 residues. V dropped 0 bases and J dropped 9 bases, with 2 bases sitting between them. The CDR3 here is CASSYSRELFF. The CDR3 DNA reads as TGTGCCAGCAGTTACTCTAGGGAGCTGTTTTTT.

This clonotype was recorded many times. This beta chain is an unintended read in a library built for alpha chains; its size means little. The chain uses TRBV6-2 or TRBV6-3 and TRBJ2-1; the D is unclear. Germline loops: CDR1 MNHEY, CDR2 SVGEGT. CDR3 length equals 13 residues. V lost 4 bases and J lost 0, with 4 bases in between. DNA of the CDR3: TGTGCCAGCAGTTCGAGCTCCTACAATGAGCAGTTCTTC. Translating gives CASSSSSYNEQFF.

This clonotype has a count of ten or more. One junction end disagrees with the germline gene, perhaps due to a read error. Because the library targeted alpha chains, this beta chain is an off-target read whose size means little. CDR3 sequence reads: CASSKRGRNEQFF. The CDR3, as DNA: TGTGCTAGCAGCAAAAGGGGGAGGAATGAGCAGTTCTTC. This sequence joins TRBV7-7 and TRBJ2-1, with D perhaps being TRBD1 or TRBD2 (6 bases each). The germline gives CDR1 SSHAT, CDR2 FNYEAQ (reference sequence). This CDR3 has 13 residues.

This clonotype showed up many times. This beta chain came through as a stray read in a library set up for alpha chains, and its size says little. DNA of the CDR3: TGTGCCAGCAGCTTGGCCAGAGGCGGGGGTGAGACCCAGTACTTC. It encodes CASSLARGGGETQYF. The chain combines TRBV7-2 with TRBJ2-5, with TRBD2 matching over 7 bases. CDR3 length equals 15 residues. From germline, CDR1 is SGHTA and CDR2 FQGNSA. The V segment lost 3 bases and the J segment 5 bases; nucleotides outside the gene matches: 9.

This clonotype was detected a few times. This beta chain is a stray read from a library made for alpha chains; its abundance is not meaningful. Here the CDR3 reads CASSLPGGFTGELFF. CDR3 nucleotides: TGCGCCAGCAGCTTACCAGGGGGCTTCACCGGGGAGCTGTTTTTT. This chain joins TRBV5-1 and TRBJ2-2; 8 positions agree with TRBD1. Germline V gene lookup returns CDR1 SGHRS and CDR2 YFSETQ. This CDR3 is 15 amino acids long. V shed 2 bases and J 4 bases; nucleotides not matched to a gene: 4.

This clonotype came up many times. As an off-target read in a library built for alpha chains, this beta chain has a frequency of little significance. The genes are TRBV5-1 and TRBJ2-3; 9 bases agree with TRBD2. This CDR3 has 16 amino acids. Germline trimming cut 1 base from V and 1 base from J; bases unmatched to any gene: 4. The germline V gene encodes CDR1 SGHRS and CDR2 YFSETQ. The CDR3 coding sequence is TGCGCCAGCAGCTTGTTTAGCGGGGGAGGCACAGATACGCAGTATTTT. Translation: CASSLFSGGGTDTQYF.

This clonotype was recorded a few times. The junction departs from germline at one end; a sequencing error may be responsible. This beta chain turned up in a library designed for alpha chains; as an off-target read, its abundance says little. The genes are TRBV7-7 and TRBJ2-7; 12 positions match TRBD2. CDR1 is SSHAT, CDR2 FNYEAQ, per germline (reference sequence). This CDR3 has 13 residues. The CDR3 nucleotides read TGTGCTAGCAGCTCCGGGACTAGCGGGGAGCAGTACTTC. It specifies CASSSGTSGEQYF.

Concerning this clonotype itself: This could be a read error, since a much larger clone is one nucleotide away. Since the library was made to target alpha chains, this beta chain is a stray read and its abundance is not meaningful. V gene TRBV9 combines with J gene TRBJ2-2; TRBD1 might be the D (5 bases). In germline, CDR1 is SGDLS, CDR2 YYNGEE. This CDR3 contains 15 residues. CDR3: CASSTQGLNSGELFF. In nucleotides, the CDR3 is TGTGCCAGCAGCACCCAGGGATTGAACTCCGGGGAGCTGTTTTTT.

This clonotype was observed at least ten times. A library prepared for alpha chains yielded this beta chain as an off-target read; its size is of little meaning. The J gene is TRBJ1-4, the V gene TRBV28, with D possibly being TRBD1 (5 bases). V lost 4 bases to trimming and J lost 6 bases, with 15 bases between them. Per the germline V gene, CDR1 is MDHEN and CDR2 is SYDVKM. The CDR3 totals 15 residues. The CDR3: CASSSGTGPDEKLFF. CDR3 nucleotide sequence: TGTGCCAGCAGTTCCGGGACTGGGCCAGATGAAAAACTGTTTTTT. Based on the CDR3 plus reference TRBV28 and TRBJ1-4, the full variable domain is DVKVTQSSRYLVKRTGEKVFLECVQDMDHENMFWYRQDPGLGLRLIYFSYDVKMKEKGDIPEGYSVSREKKERFSLILESASTNQTSMYLCASSSGTGPDEKLFFGSGTQLSVL.

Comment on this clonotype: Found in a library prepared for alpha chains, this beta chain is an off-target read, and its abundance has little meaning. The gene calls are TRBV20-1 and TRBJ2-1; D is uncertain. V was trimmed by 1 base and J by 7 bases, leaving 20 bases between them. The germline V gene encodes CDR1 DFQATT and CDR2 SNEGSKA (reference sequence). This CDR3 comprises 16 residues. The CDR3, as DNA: TGCAGTGCTAGAGGGTCGGACGGACGTAACTCGAATGAGCAGTTCTTC. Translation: CSARGSDGRNSNEQFF.

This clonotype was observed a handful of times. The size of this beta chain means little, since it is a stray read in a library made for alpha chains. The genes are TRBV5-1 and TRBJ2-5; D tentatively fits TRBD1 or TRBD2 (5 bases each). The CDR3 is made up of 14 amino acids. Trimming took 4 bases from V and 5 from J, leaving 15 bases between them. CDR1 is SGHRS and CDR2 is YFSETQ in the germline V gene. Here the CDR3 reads CASSPALGDETQYF. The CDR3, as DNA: TGCGCCAGCAGCCCGGCCCTGGGGGACGAGACCCAGTACTTC.

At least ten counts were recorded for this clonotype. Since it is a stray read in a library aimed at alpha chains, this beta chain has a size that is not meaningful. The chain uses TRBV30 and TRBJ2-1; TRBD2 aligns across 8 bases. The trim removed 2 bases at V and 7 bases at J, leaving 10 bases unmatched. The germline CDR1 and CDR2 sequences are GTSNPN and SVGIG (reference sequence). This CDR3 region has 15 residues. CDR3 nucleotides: TGTGCCTGGAGTAGCGGGGGAGACCCTAGGAATGAGCAGTTCTTC. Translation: CAWSSGGDPRNEQFF. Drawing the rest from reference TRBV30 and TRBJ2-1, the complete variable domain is SQTIHQWPATLVQPVGSPLSLECTVEGTSNPNLYWYRQAAGRGLQLLFYSVGIGQISSEVPQNLSASRPQDRQFILSSKKLLLSDSGFYLCAWSSGGDPRNEQFFGPGTRLTVL.

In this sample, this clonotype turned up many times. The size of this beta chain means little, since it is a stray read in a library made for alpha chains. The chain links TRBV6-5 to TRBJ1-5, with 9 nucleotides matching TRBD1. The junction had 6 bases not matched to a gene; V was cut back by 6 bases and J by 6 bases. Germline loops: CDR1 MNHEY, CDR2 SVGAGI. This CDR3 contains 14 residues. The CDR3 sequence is CASRGTGKGQPQHF. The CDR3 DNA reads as TGTGCCAGCAGAGGGACAGGGAAGGGTCAGCCCCAGCATTTT.

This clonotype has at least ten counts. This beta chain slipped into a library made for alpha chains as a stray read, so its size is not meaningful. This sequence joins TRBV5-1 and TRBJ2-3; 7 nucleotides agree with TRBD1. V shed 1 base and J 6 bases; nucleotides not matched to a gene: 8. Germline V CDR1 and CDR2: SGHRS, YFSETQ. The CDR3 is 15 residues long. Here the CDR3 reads CASSLRGLTTDTQYF. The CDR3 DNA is TGCGCCAGCAGCTTGAGGGGGCTCACCACGGATACGCAGTATTTT. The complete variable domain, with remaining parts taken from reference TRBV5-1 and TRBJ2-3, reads KAGVTQTPRYLIKTRGQQVTLSCSPISGHRSVSWYQQTPGQGLQFLFEYFSETQRNKGNFPGRFSGRQFSNSRSEMNVSTLELGDSALYLCASSLRGLTTDTQYFGPGTRLTVL.

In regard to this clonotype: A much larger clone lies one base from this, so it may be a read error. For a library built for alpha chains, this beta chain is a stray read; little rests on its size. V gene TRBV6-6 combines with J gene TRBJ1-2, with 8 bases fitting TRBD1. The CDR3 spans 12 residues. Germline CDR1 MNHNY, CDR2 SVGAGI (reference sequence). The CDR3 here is CASSFGQGGYPF. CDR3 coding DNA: TGTGCCAGCAGTTTCGGACAGGGAGGCTACCCCTTC.